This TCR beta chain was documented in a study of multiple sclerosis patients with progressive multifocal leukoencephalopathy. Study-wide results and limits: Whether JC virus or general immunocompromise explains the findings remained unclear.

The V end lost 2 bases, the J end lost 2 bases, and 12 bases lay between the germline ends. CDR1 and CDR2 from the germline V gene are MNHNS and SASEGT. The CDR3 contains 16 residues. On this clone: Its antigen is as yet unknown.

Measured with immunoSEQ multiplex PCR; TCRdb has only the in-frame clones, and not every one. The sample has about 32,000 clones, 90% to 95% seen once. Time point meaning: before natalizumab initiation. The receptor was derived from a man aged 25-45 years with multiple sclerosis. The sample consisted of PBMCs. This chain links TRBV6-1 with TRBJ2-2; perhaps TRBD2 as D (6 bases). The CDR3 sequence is CASSELGTPNTGELFF. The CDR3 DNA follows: TGTGCCAGCAGTGAACTGGGGACTCCAAACACCGGGGAGCTGTTTTTT.